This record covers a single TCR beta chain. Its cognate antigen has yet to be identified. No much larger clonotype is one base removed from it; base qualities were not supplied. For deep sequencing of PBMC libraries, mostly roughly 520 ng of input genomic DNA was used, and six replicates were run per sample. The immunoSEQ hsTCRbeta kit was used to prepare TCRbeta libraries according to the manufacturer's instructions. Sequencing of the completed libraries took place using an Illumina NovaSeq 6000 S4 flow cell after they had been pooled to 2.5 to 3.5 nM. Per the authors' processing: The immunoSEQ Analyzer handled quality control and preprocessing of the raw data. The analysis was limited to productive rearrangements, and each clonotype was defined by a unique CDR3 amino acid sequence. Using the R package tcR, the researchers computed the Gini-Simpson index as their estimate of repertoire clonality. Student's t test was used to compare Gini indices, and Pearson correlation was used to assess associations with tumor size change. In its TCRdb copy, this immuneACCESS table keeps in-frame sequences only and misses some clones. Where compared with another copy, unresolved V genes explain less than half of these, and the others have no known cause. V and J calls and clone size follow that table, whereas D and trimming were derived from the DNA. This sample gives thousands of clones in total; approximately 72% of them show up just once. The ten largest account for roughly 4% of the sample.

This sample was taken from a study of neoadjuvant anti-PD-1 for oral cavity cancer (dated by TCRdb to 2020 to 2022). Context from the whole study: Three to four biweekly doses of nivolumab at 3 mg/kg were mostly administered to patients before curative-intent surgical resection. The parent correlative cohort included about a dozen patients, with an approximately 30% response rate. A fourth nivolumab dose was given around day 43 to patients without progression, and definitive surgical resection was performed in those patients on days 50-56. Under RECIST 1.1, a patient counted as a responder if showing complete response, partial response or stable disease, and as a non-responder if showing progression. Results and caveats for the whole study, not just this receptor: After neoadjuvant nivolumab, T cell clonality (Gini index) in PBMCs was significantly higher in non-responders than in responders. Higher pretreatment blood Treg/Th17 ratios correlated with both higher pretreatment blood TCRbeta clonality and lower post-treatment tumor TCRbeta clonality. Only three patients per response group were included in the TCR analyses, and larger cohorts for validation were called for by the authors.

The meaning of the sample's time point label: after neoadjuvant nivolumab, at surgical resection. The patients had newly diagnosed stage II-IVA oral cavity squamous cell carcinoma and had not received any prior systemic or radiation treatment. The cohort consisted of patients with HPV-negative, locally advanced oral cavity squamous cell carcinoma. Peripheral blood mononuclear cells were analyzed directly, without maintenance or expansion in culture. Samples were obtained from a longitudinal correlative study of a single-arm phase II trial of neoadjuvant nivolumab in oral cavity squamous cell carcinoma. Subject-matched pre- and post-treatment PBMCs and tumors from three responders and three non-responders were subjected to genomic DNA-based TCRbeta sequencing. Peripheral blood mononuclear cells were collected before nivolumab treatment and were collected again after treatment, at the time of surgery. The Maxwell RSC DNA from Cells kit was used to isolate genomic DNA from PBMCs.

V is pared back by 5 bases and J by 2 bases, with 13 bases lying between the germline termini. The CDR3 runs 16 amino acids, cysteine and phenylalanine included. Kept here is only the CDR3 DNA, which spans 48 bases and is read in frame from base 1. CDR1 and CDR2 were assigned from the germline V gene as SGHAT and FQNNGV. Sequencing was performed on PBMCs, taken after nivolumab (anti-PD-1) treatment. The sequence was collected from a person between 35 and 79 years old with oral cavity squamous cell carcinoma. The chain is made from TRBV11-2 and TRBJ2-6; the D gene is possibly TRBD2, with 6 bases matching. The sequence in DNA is TGTGCCAGCAGCCTCTGGACTATACCTGGGGCCAACGTCCTGACTTTC. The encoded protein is CASSLWTIPGANVLTF.